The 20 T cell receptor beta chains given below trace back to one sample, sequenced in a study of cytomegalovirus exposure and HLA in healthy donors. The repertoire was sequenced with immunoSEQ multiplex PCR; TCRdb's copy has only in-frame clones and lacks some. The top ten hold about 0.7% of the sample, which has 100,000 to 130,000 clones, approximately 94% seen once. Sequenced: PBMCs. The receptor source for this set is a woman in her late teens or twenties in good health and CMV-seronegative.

This CDR3 is CASSVDRGNSPLHF. The DNA for the CDR3 is TGTGCCAGCAGTGTTGACAGGGGAAATTCACCCCTCCACTTT. J is TRBJ1-6 and V is TRBV2, with TRBD1 matching over 8 bases. Germline lookup yields CDR1 SNHLY and CDR2 FYNNEI. The CDR3 contains 14 residues. Germline trimming cut 4 bases from V and 7 bases from J; bases unmatched to any gene: 3.

The CDR3 sequence: CAWTSGGQGGTDTQYF. CDR3 DNA sequence: TGTGCCTGGACTAGCGGGGGACAGGGGGGCACAGATACGCAGTATTTT. The chain couples TRBV30 to TRBJ2-3, with a possible D match to TRBD1 (11 bases). Trimming removed 4 bases at V and 1 base at J, with 18 bases between. The CDR3 sequence is 16 residues long. Germline V lookup: CDR1 GTSNPN, CDR2 SVGIG (reference sequence).

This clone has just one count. This chain's CDR3 is CSVVVGLEETQYF. CDR3 nucleotides: TGCAGCGTTGTCGTTGGCCTGGAGGAGACCCAGTACTTC. The chain combines TRBV29-1 with TRBJ2-5; no clear D gene. Trimming shortened V by 4 bases and J by 5 bases, and 14 bases separated the two germline ends. Germline CDR1 is SQVTM and CDR2 is ANQGSEA. The CDR3 contains 13 residues. The whole variable domain, remainder taken from reference TRBV29-1 and TRBJ2-5, is SAVISQKPSRDICQRGTSLTIQCQVDSQVTMMFWYRQQPGQSLTLIATANQGSEATYESGFVIDKFPISRPNLTFSTLTVSNMSPEDSSIYLCSVVVGLEETQYFGPGTRLLVL.

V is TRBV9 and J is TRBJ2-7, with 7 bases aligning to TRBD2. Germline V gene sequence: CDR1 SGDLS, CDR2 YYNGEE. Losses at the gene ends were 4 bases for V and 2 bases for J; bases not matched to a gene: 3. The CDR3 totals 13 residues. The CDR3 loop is CASSLAGAYEQYF. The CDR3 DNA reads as TGTGCCAGCAGCCTCGCGGGAGCCTACGAGCAGTACTTC.

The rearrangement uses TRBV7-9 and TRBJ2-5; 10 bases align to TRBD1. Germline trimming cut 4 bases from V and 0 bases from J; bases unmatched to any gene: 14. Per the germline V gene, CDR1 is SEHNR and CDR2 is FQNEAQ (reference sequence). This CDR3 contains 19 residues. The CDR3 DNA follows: TGTGCCAGCAGCTCCGGGACAGGGGCCACCTTAAGGTACCAAGAGACCCAGTACTTC. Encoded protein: CASSSGTGATLRYQETQYF.

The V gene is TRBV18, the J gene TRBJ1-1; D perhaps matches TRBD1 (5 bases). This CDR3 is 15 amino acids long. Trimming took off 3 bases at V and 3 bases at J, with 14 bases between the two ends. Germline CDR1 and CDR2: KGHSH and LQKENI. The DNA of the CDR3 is TGTGCCAGCTCACCGACTCAGGAGGGGTACACTGAAGCTTTCTTT. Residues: CASSPTQEGYTEAFF.

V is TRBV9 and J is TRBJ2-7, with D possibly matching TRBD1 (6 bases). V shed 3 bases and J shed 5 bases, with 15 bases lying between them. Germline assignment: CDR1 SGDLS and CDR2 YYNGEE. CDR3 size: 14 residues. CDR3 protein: CASSAPRGSHEQYF. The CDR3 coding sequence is TGTGCCAGCAGCGCCCCGAGGGGGTCCCACGAGCAGTACTTC.

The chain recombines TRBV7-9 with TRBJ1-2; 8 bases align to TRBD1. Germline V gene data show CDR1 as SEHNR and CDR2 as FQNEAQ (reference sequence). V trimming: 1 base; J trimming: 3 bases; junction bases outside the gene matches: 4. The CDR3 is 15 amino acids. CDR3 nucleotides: TGTGCCAGCAGCTTAGGGGGGACAGGCCACTATGGCTACACCTTC. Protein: CASSLGGTGHYGYTF.

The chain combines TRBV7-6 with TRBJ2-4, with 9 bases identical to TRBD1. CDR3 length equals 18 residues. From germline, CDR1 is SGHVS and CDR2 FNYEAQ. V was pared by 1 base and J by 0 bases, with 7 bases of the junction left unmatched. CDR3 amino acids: CASSLEGQGPIAKNIQYF. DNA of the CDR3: TGTGCCAGCAGCTTAGAGGGACAGGGACCGATAGCCAAAAACATTCAGTACTTC.

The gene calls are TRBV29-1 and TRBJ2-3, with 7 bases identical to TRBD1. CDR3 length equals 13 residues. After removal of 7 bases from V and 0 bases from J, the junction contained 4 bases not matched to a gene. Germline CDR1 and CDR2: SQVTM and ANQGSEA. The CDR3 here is CSGRQGSTDTQYF. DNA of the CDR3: TGCAGCGGTAGACAGGGAAGCACAGATACGCAGTATTTT.

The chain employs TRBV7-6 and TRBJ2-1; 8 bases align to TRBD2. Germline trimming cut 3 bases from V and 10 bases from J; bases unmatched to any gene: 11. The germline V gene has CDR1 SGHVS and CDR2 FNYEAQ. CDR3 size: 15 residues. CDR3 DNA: TGTGCCAGCAGCTTCACCGGGGGGGCGATGGGGGAGCAGTTCTTC. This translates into CASSFTGGAMGEQFF.

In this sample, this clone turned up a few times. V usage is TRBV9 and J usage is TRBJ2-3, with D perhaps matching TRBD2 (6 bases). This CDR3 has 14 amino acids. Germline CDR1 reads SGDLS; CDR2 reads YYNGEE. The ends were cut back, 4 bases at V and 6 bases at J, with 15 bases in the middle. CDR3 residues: CASSSFWGRDTQYF. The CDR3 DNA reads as TGTGCCAGCAGCTCATTTTGGGGGAGGGATACGCAGTATTTT. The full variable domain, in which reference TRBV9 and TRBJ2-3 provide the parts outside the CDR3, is DSGVTQTPKHLITATGQRVTLRCSPRSGDLSVYWYQQSLDQGLQFLIQYYNGEERAKGNILERFSAQQFPDLHSELNLSSLELGDSALYFCASSSFWGRDTQYFGPGTRLTVL.

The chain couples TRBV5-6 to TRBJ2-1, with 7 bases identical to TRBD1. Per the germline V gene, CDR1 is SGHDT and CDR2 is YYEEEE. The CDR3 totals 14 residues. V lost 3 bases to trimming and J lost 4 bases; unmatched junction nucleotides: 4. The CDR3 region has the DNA TGTGCCAGCAGCTCCCAGACAGGGTACAATGAGCAGTTCTTC. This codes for CASSSQTGYNEQFF.

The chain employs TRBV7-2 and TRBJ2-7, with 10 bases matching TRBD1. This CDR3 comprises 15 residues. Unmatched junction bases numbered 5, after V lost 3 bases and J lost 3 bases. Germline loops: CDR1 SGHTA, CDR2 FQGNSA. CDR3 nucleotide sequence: TGTGCCAGCAGCTTCTCCGGGACAGGGGTCTACGAGCAGTACTTC. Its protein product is CASSFSGTGVYEQYF.

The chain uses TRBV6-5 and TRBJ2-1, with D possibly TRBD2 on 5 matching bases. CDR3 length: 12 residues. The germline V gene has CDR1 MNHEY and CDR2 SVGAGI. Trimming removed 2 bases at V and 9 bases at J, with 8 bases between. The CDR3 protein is CASSYGGLEQFF. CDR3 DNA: TGTGCCAGCAGTTACGGAGGCCTTGAGCAGTTCTTC.

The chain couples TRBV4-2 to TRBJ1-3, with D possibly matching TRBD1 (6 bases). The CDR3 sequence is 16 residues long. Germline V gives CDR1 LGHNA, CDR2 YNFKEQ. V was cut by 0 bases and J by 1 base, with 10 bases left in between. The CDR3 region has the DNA TGTGCCAGCAGCCAAGACGGGACACCTTCTGGAAACACCATATATTTT. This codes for CASSQDGTPSGNTIYF.

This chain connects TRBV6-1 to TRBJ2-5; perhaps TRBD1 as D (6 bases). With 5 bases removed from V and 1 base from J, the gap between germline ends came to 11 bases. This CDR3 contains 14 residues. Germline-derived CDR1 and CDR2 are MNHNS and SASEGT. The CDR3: CASSTQTGQETQYF. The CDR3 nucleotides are TGTGCCAGCAGTACCCAGACAGGCCAAGAGACCCAGTACTTC.

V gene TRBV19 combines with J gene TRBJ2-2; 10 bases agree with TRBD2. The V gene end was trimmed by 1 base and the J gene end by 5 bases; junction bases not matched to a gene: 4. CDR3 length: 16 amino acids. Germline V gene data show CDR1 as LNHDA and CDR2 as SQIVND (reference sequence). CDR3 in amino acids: CASSIGTSGRTGELFF. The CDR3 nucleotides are TGTGCCAGTAGTATAGGGACTAGCGGCCGTACCGGGGAGCTGTTTTTT.

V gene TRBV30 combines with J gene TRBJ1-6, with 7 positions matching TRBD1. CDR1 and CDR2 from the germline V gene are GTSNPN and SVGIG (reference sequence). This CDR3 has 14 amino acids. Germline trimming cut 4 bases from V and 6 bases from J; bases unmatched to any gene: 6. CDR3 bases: TGTGCCTGGATGACAGGGCCGGGTAATTCACCCCTCCACTTT. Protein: CAWMTGPGNSPLHF.

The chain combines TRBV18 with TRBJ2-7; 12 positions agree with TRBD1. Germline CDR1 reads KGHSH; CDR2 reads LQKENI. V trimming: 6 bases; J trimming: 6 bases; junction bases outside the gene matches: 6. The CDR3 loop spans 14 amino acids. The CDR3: CASSLGQGAAEQYF. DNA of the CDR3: TGTGCCAGCTCTCTGGGACAGGGGGCGGCCGAGCAGTACTTC.